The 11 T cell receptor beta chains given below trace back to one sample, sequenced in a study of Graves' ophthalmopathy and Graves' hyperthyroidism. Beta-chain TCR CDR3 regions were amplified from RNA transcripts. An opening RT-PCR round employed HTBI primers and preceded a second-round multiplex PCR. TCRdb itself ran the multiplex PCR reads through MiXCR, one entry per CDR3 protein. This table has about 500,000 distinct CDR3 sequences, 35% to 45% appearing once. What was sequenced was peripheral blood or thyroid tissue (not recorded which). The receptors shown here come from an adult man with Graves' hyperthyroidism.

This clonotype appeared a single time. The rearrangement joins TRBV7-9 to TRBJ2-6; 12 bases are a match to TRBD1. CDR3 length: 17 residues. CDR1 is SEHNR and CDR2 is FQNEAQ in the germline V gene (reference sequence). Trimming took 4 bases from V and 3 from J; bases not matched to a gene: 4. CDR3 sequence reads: CASSWGQGARGANVLTF. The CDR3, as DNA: TGTGCCAGCAGCTGGGGACAGGGGGCACGTGGGGCCAACGTCCTGACTTTC.

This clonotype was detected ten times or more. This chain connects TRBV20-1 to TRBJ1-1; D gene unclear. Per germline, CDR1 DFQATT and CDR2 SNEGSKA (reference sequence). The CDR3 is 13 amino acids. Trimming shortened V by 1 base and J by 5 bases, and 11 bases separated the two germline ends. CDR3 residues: CSARVKLGTEAFF. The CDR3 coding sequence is TGCAGTGCTAGAGTAAAACTCGGGACTGAAGCTTTCTTT.

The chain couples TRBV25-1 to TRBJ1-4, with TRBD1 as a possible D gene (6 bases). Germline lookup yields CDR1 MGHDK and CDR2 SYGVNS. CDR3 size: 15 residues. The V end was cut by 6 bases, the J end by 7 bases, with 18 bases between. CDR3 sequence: CASRLEGVPGEKLFF. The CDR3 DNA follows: TGTGCCAGCAGACTCGAGGGGGTACCTGGTGAAAAACTGTTTTTT.

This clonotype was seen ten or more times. The CDR3 coding sequence is TGTGCCAGCAGTTACACAGGCATTTACACCTTC. Amino acid sequence: CASSYTGIYTF. This chain links TRBV6-5 with TRBJ1-2; a weak D match, TRBD1 (5 bases). This CDR3 contains 11 residues. V lost 2 bases to trimming and J lost 11 bases, with 9 bases between them. Germline CDR1 MNHEY, CDR2 SVGAGI.

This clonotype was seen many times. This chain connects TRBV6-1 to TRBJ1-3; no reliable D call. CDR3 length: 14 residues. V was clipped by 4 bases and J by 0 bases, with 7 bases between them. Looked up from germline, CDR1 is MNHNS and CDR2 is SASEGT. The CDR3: CASSAVSSGNTIYF. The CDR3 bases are TGTGCCAGCAGTGCCGTGTCCTCTGGAAACACCATATATTTT.

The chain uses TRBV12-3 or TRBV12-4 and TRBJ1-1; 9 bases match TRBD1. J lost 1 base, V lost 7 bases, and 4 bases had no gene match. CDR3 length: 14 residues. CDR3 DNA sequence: TGTGCCAGCATTCCGGGACAGGGGAACACTGAAGCTTTCTTT. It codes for CASIPGQGNTEAFF.

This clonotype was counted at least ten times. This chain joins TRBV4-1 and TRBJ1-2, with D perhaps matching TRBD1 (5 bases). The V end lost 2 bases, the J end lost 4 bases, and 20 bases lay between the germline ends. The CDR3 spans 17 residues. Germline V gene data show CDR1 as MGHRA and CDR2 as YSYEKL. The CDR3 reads CASSQPRPEVGRYGYTF. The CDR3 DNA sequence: TGCGCCAGCAGCCAACCGCGACCCGAGGTGGGGCGCTATGGCTACACCTTC.

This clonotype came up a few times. CDR3 bases: TGTGCCACCAGCAGAGATCTTGGGACAGACATCTTGAACACTGAAGCTTTCTTT. This codes for CATSRDLGTDILNTEAFF. V gene TRBV15 combines with J gene TRBJ1-1; 7 bases align to TRBD1. The CDR3 covers 18 residues. Per germline, CDR1 LNHNV and CDR2 YYDKDF (reference sequence). V was clipped by 0 bases and J by 0 bases; unmatched bases: 10.

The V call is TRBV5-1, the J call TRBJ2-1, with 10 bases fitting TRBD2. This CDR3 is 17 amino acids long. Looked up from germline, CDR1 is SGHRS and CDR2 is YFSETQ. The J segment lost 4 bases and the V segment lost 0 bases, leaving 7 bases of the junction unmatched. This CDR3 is CASSLVPGTSAYNEQFF. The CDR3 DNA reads TGCGCCAGCAGCTTGGTCCCCGGGACTAGCGCATACAATGAGCAGTTCTTC.

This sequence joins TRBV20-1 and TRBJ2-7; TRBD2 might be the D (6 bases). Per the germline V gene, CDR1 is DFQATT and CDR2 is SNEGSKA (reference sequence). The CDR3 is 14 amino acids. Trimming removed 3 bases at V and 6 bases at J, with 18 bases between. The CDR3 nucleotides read TGCAGTGCTAGGGGAGGTGGGGGAAAGGGCGAGCAGTACTTC. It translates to CSARGGGGKGEQYF.

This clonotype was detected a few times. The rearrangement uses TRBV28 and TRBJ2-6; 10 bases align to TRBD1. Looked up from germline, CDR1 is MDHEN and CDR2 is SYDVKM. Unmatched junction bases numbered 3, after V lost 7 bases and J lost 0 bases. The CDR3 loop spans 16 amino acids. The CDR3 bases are TGTGCCAGCATCCGACAGGGGGCCTCTGGGGCCAACGTCCTGACTTTC. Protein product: CASIRQGASGANVLTF.